The clone carrying this T cell receptor (beta chain) was seen a few times. Its antigen is not known. The entry originates in a study of cytomegalovirus exposure and HLA in healthy donors. Study-level background: Findings of an earlier analysis included 90 million to 120 million unique TCR beta sequences from 190 million or so T cells. As released early, the data held 70 million to 100 million unique TCRs from HLA-typed donors.

Study-level results: The majority of CMV-associated TCR beta chains were reported as apparently HLA-restricted in a later analysis.

The CDR3 consists of 15 residues. V lost 4 bases and J lost 3; bases outside the gene matches: 3. Per germline, CDR1 SEHNR and CDR2 FQNEAQ (reference sequence). The donors gave bone marrow, and they were healthy. In the PCR, 60 Vbeta and 13 Jbeta primers were used. TCRdb's table, derived via immunoSEQ multiplex PCR, lists solely in-frame clones and lacks some. The data show about 100,000 clones, roughly 76% seen once. Sequenced: PBMCs. The TCR originated in a woman aged 60-75 years in good health and CMV-seropositive. The gene calls are TRBV7-9 and TRBJ2-2, with 9 bases that match TRBD1. DNA of the CDR3: TGTGCCAGCAGCTCTGGGACAGGGTACACCGGGGAGCTGTTTTTT. Translating gives CASSSGTGYTGELFF. The complete variable domain, with remaining parts taken from reference TRBV7-9 and TRBJ2-2, reads DTGVSQNPRHKITKRGQNVTFRCDPISEHNRLYWYRQTLGQGPEFLTYFQNEAQLEKSRLLSDRFSAERPKGSFSTLEIQRTEQGDSAMYLCASSSGTGYTGELFFGEGSRLTVL.